A selection of T cell receptor beta chains follows, all from one sample in a study of T cell changes during pregnancy in multiple sclerosis. Clones were read by immunoSEQ multiplex PCR, and TCRdb kept only the in-frame ones, dropping some. The sample lists 40,000 or so clones; 80% to 90% were seen once. The sample consisted of CD4+ T cells from peripheral blood mononuclear cells, taken in the first trimester of pregnancy. These receptors originate from a female donor with multiple sclerosis, enrolled in a pregnancy study. The CDR3 runs from the conserved cysteine through the conserved F or W. A D gene is named only where the DNA matches it firmly. The size of a clone is reported for some rows only, either as once, few or many, or as a class for expanded clones.

d_call: NA
v_call: TRBV7-3
j_call: TRBJ2-5
clone_size: NA
cdr3_aa: CASSFGQTQETQYF
cdr3_nt: TGTGCCAGCAGCTTCGGACAGACGCAAGAGACCCAGTACTTC

d_call: TRBD1
v_call: TRBV5-4
j_call: TRBJ2-2
clone_size: once
cdr3_aa: CASSLVDRGTGELFF
cdr3_nt: TGTGCCAGCAGCTTGGTCGACAGGGGGACCGGGGAGCTGTTTTTT

d_call: NA
v_call: TRBV11-3
j_call: TRBJ1-5
clone_size: NA
cdr3_aa: CASSFVPGGPQHF
cdr3_nt: TGTGCCAGCAGCTTCGTCCCGGGGGGGCCCCAGCATTTT

d_call: NA
v_call: TRBV19
j_call: TRBJ2-7
clone_size: NA
cdr3_aa: CASSLGDYEQYF
cdr3_nt: TGTGCCAGTAGTTTGGGCGACTACGAGCAGTACTTC

d_call: TRBD2
v_call: TRBV18
j_call: TRBJ2-3
clone_size: NA
cdr3_aa: CASSPPTSDFTDTQYF
cdr3_nt: TGTGCCAGCTCACCTCCCACTAGCGACTTCACAGATACGCAGTATTTT

d_call: TRBD1
v_call: TRBV6-6
j_call: TRBJ1-1
clone_size: NA
cdr3_aa: CASGQGAFF
cdr3_nt: TGTGCCAGTGGACAGGGAGCTTTCTTT

d_call: TRBD1
v_call: TRBV5-6
j_call: TRBJ1-5
clone_size: NA
cdr3_aa: CASSSWTGGNQPQHF
cdr3_nt: TGTGCCAGCAGCTCCTGGACAGGGGGGAATCAGCCCCAGCATTTT

d_call: TRBD1
v_call: TRBV27
j_call: TRBJ1-1
clone_size: NA
cdr3_aa: CASSRQGNTEAFF
cdr3_nt: TGTGCCAGCAGTAGACAGGGGAACACTGAAGCTTTCTTT

d_call: NA
v_call: TRBV30
j_call: TRBJ2-7
clone_size: NA
cdr3_aa: CAWSVGQPYEQYF
cdr3_nt: TGTGCCTGGAGTGTAGGACAACCGTACGAGCAGTACTTC

d_call: NA
v_call: TRBV28
j_call: TRBJ1-5
clone_size: NA
cdr3_aa: CASNWPTGPQHF
cdr3_nt: TGTGCCAGCAACTGGCCGACGGGGCCCCAGCATTTT

d_call: TRBD2
v_call: TRBV10-1
j_call: TRBJ2-3
clone_size: NA
cdr3_aa: CASMSLKLAGLGTQYF
cdr3_nt: TGCGCCAGCATGTCCCTCAAGTTAGCGGGGCTAGGTACGCAGTATTTT

d_call: TRBD1
v_call: TRBV5-1
j_call: TRBJ2-7
clone_size: NA
cdr3_aa: CASNRGTGGYEQYF
cdr3_nt: TGCGCCAGCAACCGAGGGACAGGGGGCTACGAGCAGTACTTC

d_call: NA
v_call: TRBV19
j_call: TRBJ2-1
clone_size: NA
cdr3_aa: CASRSGGIRNEQFF
cdr3_nt: TGTGCCAGTAGGTCGGGGGGCATACGCAATGAGCAGTTCTTC

d_call: TRBD1
v_call: TRBV2
j_call: TRBJ2-7
clone_size: NA
cdr3_aa: CASSDWDRSSYEQYF
cdr3_nt: TGTGCCAGCAGTGATTGGGACAGGAGCTCCTACGAGCAGTACTTC

d_call: NA
v_call: TRBV13
j_call: TRBJ1-1
clone_size: NA
cdr3_aa: CASSLRIWGGTEAFF
cdr3_nt: TGTGCCAGCAGCCTTAGGATCTGGGGAGGGACTGAAGCTTTCTTT

d_call: TRBD2
v_call: TRBV10-1
j_call: TRBJ2-7
clone_size: NA
cdr3_aa: CASASGSRIYEQYF
cdr3_nt: TGCGCCAGCGCTAGCGGGAGTAGAATATACGAGCAGTACTTC

d_call: NA
v_call: TRBV28
j_call: TRBJ2-4
clone_size: NA
cdr3_aa: CASSFGGVKNIQYF
cdr3_nt: TGTGCCAGCAGTTTCGGTGGAGTCAAAAACATTCAGTACTTC

d_call: NA
v_call: TRBV9
j_call: TRBJ2-1
clone_size: NA
cdr3_aa: CASSVIGMNEQFF
cdr3_nt: TGTGCCAGCAGCGTTATCGGGATGAATGAGCAGTTCTTC

d_call: TRBD1
v_call: TRBV19
j_call: TRBJ1-6
clone_size: NA
cdr3_aa: CASSIGGGDSPLHF
cdr3_nt: TGTGCCAGTAGTATCGGAGGGGGCGATTCACCCCTCCACTTT

d_call: TRBD2
v_call: TRBV5-1
j_call: TRBJ2-7
clone_size: NA
cdr3_aa: CASSRPEGREAYEQYF
cdr3_nt: TGCGCCAGCAGCCGCCCAGAGGGGCGGGAGGCGTACGAGCAGTACTTC

d_call: NA
v_call: TRBV19
j_call: TRBJ1-4
clone_size: NA
cdr3_aa: CASSVLGGANEKLFF
cdr3_nt: TGTGCCAGTAGTGTATTGGGGGGAGCCAATGAAAAACTGTTTTTT

d_call: NA
v_call: TRBV6-6
j_call: TRBJ2-4
clone_size: NA
cdr3_aa: CACSRAGDKNIQYF
cdr3_nt: TGTGCCTGCTCGAGGGCAGGGGACAAAAACATTCAGTACTTC

d_call: NA
v_call: TRBV27
j_call: TRBJ2-2
clone_size: NA
cdr3_aa: CASSPQGTGELFF
cdr3_nt: TGTGCCAGCAGCCCACAGGGAACCGGGGAGCTGTTTTTT

d_call: NA
v_call: TRBV30
j_call: TRBJ1-1
clone_size: few
cdr3_aa: CAWSHQAANTEAFF
cdr3_nt: TGTGCCTGGAGTCACCAGGCAGCGAACACTGAAGCTTTCTTT

d_call: NA
v_call: TRBV7-2
j_call: TRBJ2-1
clone_size: NA
cdr3_aa: CASSPGLGRAGQFF
cdr3_nt: TGTGCCAGCAGCCCAGGACTGGGAAGGGCGGGGCAGTTCTTC

d_call: NA
v_call: TRBV5-1
j_call: TRBJ1-5
clone_size: NA
cdr3_aa: CASSLGPRQGPQPQHF
cdr3_nt: TGCGCCAGCAGCTTGGGCCCCAGGCAGGGCCCCCAGCCCCAGCATTTT

d_call: NA
v_call: TRBV29-1
j_call: TRBJ2-5
clone_size: NA
cdr3_aa: CSVDVGGQETQYF
cdr3_nt: TGCAGCGTTGATGTGGGAGGTCAAGAGACCCAGTACTTC

d_call: TRBD2
v_call: TRBV9
j_call: TRBJ2-2
clone_size: NA
cdr3_aa: CASSVGGGNTGELFF
cdr3_nt: TGTGCCAGCAGCGTAGGGGGGGGGAACACCGGGGAGCTGTTTTTT

d_call: NA
v_call: TRBV25-1
j_call: TRBJ1-2
clone_size: NA
cdr3_aa: CASSEFTLAGPSNYGYTF
cdr3_nt: TGTGCCAGCAGTGAATTTACATTGGCAGGGCCATCAAACTATGGCTACACCTTC

d_call: TRBD1
v_call: TRBV6-1
j_call: TRBJ1-2
clone_size: NA
cdr3_aa: CASKGTAESNYGYTF
cdr3_nt: TGTGCCAGCAAGGGGACAGCTGAGTCTAACTATGGCTACACCTTC

d_call: TRBD2
v_call: TRBV7-2
j_call: TRBJ2-1
clone_size: once
cdr3_aa: CASSSLSGSVYNEQFF
cdr3_nt: TGTGCCAGCAGCTCCCTTAGCGGGAGCGTCTACAATGAGCAGTTCTTC

d_call: TRBD1
v_call: TRBV7-9
j_call: TRBJ2-7
clone_size: NA
cdr3_aa: CASSLDMGQGASEQYF
cdr3_nt: TGTGCCAGCAGCTTAGATATGGGACAGGGGGCGTCAGAGCAGTACTTC

d_call: TRBD1
v_call: TRBV6-1
j_call: TRBJ2-3
clone_size: NA
cdr3_aa: CASSETRTGRTDTQYF
cdr3_nt: TGTGCCAGCAGTGAAACCAGGACAGGCCGCACGGATACGCAGTATTTT

d_call: NA
v_call: TRBV6-5
j_call: TRBJ2-5
clone_size: NA
cdr3_aa: CASSPRQVRQETQYF
cdr3_nt: TGTGCCAGCAGTCCGCGACAGGTACGACAAGAGACCCAGTACTTC

d_call: TRBD1
v_call: TRBV18
j_call: TRBJ1-5
clone_size: NA
cdr3_aa: CASSLGQGTDQPQHF
cdr3_nt: TGTGCCAGCTCACTGGGACAGGGAACCGATCAGCCCCAGCATTTT

d_call: NA
v_call: TRBV18
j_call: TRBJ1-1
clone_size: NA
cdr3_aa: CASSPGSNTEAFF
cdr3_nt: TGTGCCAGCTCACCAGGCTCTAACACTGAAGCTTTCTTT

d_call: TRBD1
v_call: TRBV5-1
j_call: TRBJ2-3
clone_size: NA
cdr3_aa: CASSRQGVADTQYF
cdr3_nt: TGCGCCAGCAGCCGACAGGGAGTCGCAGATACGCAGTATTTT

d_call: TRBD2
v_call: TRBV10-2
j_call: TRBJ2-3
clone_size: NA
cdr3_aa: CASSDLGLAGKWRGTDTQYF
cdr3_nt: TGCGCCAGCAGTGACTTAGGACTAGCGGGAAAGTGGAGGGGCACAGATACGCAGTATTTT

d_call: TRBD1
v_call: TRBV28
j_call: TRBJ1-2
clone_size: NA
cdr3_aa: CASSLATGGYYGYTF
cdr3_nt: TGTGCCAGCAGTTTAGCCACAGGGGGCTACTATGGCTACACCTTC

d_call: TRBD1
v_call: TRBV7-9
j_call: TRBJ1-4
clone_size: NA
cdr3_aa: CASSLGLLRGPNEKLFF
cdr3_nt: TGTGCCAGCAGCTTAGGCCTGCTCAGGGGGCCTAATGAAAAACTGTTTTTT

d_call: NA
v_call: TRBV10-3
j_call: TRBJ1-2
clone_size: NA
cdr3_aa: CAISGVTEAGYTF
cdr3_nt: TGTGCCATCAGTGGAGTGACAGAGGCCGGCTACACCTTC

d_call: NA
v_call: TRBV15
j_call: TRBJ1-5
clone_size: NA
cdr3_aa: CATSRGTSNQPQHF
cdr3_nt: TGTGCCACCAGCAGAGGAACAAGCAATCAGCCCCAGCATTTT

d_call: TRBD1
v_call: TRBV5-5
j_call: TRBJ2-7
clone_size: NA
cdr3_aa: CASSLGDSPYEQYF
cdr3_nt: TGTGCCAGCAGCTTGGGGGACAGCCCCTACGAGCAGTACTTC

d_call: NA
v_call: TRBV5-5
j_call: TRBJ1-1
clone_size: once
cdr3_aa: CASSRPQVPNTEAFF
cdr3_nt: TGTGCCAGCAGCCGTCCACAGGTTCCAAACACTGAAGCTTTCTTT

d_call: TRBD2
v_call: TRBV5-1
j_call: TRBJ2-4
clone_size: once
cdr3_aa: CASSLGLAGVGSKNIQYF
cdr3_nt: TGCGCCAGCAGCTTGGGACTAGCGGGAGTAGGCTCCAAAAACATTCAGTACTTC

d_call: TRBD1
v_call: TRBV7-2
j_call: TRBJ2-5
clone_size: NA
cdr3_aa: CASSLPGQGIGETQYF
cdr3_nt: TGTGCCAGCAGCCTTCCGGGACAGGGGATTGGAGAGACCCAGTACTTC

d_call: NA
v_call: TRBV27
j_call: TRBJ2-3
clone_size: NA
cdr3_aa: CASTLISGTDTQYF
cdr3_nt: TGTGCCAGCACCCTCATCTCGGGAACAGATACGCAGTATTTT

d_call: TRBD1
v_call: TRBV5-1
j_call: TRBJ2-7
clone_size: NA
cdr3_aa: CASSLSPTGGKSEQYF
cdr3_nt: TGCGCCAGCAGCTTGTCCCCAACAGGGGGCAAAAGCGAGCAGTACTTC

d_call: NA
v_call: TRBV25-1
j_call: TRBJ2-2
clone_size: few
cdr3_aa: CATMGGPANTGELFF
cdr3_nt: TGTGCCACCATGGGGGGGCCCGCGAACACCGGGGAGCTGTTTTTT

d_call: TRBD1
v_call: TRBV19
j_call: TRBJ1-5
clone_size: NA
cdr3_aa: CASSIASGTGYSNQPQHF
cdr3_nt: TGTGCCAGTAGTATAGCTTCCGGGACAGGCTATAGCAATCAGCCCCAGCATTTT

d_call: TRBD2
v_call: TRBV5-1
j_call: TRBJ2-5
clone_size: NA
cdr3_aa: CASSRLAGRQETQYF
cdr3_nt: TGCGCCAGCAGTCGGCTAGCGGGTAGACAAGAGACCCAGTACTTC